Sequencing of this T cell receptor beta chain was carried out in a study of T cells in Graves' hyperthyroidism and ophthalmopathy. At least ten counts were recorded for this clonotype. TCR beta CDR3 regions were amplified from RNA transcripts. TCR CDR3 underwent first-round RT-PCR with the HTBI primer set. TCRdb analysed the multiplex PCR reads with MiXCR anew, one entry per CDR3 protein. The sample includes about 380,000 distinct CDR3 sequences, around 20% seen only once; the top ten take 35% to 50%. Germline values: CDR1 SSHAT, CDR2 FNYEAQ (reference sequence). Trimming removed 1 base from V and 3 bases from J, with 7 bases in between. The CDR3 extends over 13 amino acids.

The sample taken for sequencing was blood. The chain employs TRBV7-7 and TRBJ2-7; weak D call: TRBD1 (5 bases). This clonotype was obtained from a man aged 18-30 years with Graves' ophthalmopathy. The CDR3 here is CASSLDQGYEQYF. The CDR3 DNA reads TGTGCCAGCAGCTTAGATCAGGGCTACGAGCAGTACTTC.